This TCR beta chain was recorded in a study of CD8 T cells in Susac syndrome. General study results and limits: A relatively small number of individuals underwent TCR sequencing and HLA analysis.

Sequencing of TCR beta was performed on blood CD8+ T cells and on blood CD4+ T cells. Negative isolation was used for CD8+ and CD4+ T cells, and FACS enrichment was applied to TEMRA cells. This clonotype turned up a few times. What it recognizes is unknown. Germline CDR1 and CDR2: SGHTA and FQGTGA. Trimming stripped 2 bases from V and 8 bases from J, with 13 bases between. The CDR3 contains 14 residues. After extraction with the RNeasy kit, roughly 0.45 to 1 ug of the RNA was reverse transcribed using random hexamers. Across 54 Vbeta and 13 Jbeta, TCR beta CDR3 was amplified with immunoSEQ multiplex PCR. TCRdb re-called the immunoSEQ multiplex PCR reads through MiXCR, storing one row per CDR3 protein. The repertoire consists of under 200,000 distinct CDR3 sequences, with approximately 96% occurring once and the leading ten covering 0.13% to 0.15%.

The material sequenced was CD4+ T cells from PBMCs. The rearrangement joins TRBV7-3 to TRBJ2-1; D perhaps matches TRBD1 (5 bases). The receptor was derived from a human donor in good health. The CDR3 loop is CASSLGSRADEQFF. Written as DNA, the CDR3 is TGTGCCAGCAGCTTAGGTTCCAGGGCGGATGAGCAGTTCTTC.